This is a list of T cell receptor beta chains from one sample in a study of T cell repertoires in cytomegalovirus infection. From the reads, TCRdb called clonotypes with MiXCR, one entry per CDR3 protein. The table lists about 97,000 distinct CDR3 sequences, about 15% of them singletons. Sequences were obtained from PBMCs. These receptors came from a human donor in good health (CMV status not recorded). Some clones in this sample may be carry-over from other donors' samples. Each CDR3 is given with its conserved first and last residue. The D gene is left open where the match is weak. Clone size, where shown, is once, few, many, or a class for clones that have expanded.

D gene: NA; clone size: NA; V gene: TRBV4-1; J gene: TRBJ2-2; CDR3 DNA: TGCGCCAGCAGCCAAGGAAAGGCGAACACCGGGGAGCTGTTTTTT; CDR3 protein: CASSQGKANTGELFF
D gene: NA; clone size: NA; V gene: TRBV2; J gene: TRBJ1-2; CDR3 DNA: TGTGCCAGCAAGTCGTTCGGCAGGTCGGGAGGCTACACCTTC; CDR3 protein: CASKSFGRSGGYTF
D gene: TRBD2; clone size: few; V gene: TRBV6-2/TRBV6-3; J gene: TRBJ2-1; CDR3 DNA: TGTGCCAGCAGTTACACGTCTAGCGGGGGGGCCGGCTACAATGAGCAGTTCTTC; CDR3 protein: CASSYTSSGGAGYNEQFF
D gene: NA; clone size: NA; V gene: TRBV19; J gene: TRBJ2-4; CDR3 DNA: TGTGCCAGTAGTCCTACAGGGCCCAAAAACATTCAGTACTTC; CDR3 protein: CASSPTGPKNIQYF
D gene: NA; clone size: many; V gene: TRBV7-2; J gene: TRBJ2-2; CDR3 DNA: TGTGCCAGCGGGCCGCGGACTCAGAACACCGGGGAGCTGTTTTTT; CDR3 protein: CASGPRTQNTGELFF
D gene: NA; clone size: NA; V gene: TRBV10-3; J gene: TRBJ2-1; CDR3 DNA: TGTGCCATCAGTGAGTCAAGCGGGCAGGGGAACAATGAGCAGTTCTTC; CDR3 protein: CAISESSGQGNNEQFF
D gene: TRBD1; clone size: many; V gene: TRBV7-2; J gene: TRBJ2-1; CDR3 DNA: TGTGCCAGCAGGAAGGGACAGGGGGCCGTTGAGCAGTTCTTC; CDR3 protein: CASRKGQGAVEQFF
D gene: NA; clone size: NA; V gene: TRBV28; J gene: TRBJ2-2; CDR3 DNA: TGTGCCAGCGGGGGCACCGGGGAGCTGTTTTTT; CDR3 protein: CASGGTGELFF
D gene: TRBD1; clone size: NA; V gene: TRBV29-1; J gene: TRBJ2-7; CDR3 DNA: TGCAGCGCGACAGGGATGTCCTACGAGCAGTACTTC; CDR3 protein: CSATGMSYEQYF
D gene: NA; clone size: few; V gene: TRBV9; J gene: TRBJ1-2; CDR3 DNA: TGTGCCAGCAGCGTATCCCTGGAAATCGGTCTGGCTAACTATGGCTACACCTTC; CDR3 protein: CASSVSLEIGLANYGYTF